This T cell receptor beta chain was captured by sequencing in a study of blood T cell repertoires in COVID-19. Across the whole study: The United States, Italy and Spain supplied acute and convalescent COVID-19 samples.

The repertoire was sequenced with immunoSEQ multiplex PCR; TCRdb's copy has only in-frame clones and lacks some. The table lists about 58,000 clones, around 90% of them singletons. The sequence derives from a man in his 60s with active COVID-19. The sample comprised peripheral blood.

The DNA of the CDR3 is TGTGCCAGCAGGCCGGACTCGGGAGGCTACACCTTC. It specifies CASRPDSGGYTF. The V call is TRBV12-3 or TRBV12-4, the J call TRBJ1-2; D remains unclear. Trimming removed 6 bases at V and 8 bases at J, with 13 bases between. The CDR3 length is 12 residues.